These T cell receptor beta chains were read from a single sample in a study of blood T cell repertoires in COVID-19. Libraries were prepared by immunoSEQ multiplex PCR; TCRdb keeps only in-frame clonotypes and omits some of them. The table has around 250,000 clones, roughly 88% seen once. Source material: PBMCs or T cells enriched from blood (not recorded which). The receptors were sampled from a woman between 45 and 60 years old who had recovered from COVID-19. The CDR3 runs from the conserved cysteine through the conserved F or W.

j_call | v_call | cdr3_aa
TRBJ2-3 | TRBV15 | CATSRDLDTQYF
TRBJ1-6 | TRBV10-3 | CAISEQAGVDSPLHF
TRBJ1-3 | TRBV14 | CASSQDARGSGNTIYF
TRBJ2-1 | TRBV10-3 | CAIMKTLEVNNEQFF
TRBJ2-1 | TRBV15 | CATSRRSGGNEQFF
TRBJ2-3 | TRBV9 | CASSVDPAGHTDTQYF
TRBJ1-5 | TRBV4-1 | CASSQGVRGPWPQHF
TRBJ2-7 | TRBV6-1 | CASSERGLAAYEQYF
TRBJ2-1 | TRBV3-1/TRBV3-2 | CASSQAGSGRYEQFF
TRBJ1-2 | TRBV7-9 | CASSLVQANYGYTF
TRBJ2-1 | TRBV11-3 | CASSDNFAYNEQFF
TRBJ1-2 | TRBV5-4 | CASSYEILDGYTF
TRBJ2-3 | TRBV15 | CATRQGLAGGVWSTDTQYF
TRBJ2-7 | TRBV6-5 | CASSSRQVRGYEQYF
TRBJ2-1 | TRBV20-1 | CSASRLAGGVDEQFF
TRBJ1-6 | TRBV9 | CASSPGLPGRNSPLHF
TRBJ2-7 | TRBV3-1/TRBV3-2 | CASSQLGGIGRYEQYF
TRBJ2-1 | TRBV15 | CATSREPLAAAPYNEQFF
TRBJ2-1 | TRBV28 | CASSKGTSIISGQFF
TRBJ2-3 | TRBV3-1/TRBV3-2 | CASSFSGSADTQYF
TRBJ1-3 | TRBV7-2 | CASSPGTYSGNTIYF
TRBJ1-2 | TRBV21-1 | CASSKTVPSPRGRDYGYTF
TRBJ1-1 | TRBV28 | CASSSTGGRTEAFF
TRBJ2-2 | TRBV5-1 | CASSLGFVTGVPGELFF
TRBJ1-5 | TRBV28 | CASSFGLLRVSNQPQHF
TRBJ1-1 | TRBV6-4 | CASSTTGDHEAFF
TRBJ2-3 | TRBV28 | CASSSSDTQYF
TRBJ2-2 | TRBV10-1 | CASRGPGLAGNTGELFF
TRBJ1-6 | TRBV2 | CASNRLYSNSPLHF
TRBJ1-1 | TRBV9 | CASSPQADIENTEAFF
TRBJ2-2 | TRBV2 | CASSEWFASGNGELFF
TRBJ2-5 | TRBV9 | CASSVGTFSAGGQETQYF
TRBJ2-7 | TRBV6-1 | CASSEGGGLAGVDEQYF
TRBJ2-1 | TRBV28 | CASSPRGSGGYNEQFF
TRBJ2-3 | TRBV4-2 | CASSQGGAGGFTDTQYF
TRBJ1-4 | TRBV7-9 | CASSLGSSGDEKLFF
TRBJ1-5 | TRBV19 | CASRGQGRQPQHF
TRBJ1-2 | TRBV27 | CASSLRGTGLGYGYTF
TRBJ2-7 | TRBV15 | CATSREGQAYEQYF
TRBJ1-3 | TRBV28 | CASIQGYSGNTIYF
TRBJ2-1 | TRBV27 | CASSSGLAESYNEQFF